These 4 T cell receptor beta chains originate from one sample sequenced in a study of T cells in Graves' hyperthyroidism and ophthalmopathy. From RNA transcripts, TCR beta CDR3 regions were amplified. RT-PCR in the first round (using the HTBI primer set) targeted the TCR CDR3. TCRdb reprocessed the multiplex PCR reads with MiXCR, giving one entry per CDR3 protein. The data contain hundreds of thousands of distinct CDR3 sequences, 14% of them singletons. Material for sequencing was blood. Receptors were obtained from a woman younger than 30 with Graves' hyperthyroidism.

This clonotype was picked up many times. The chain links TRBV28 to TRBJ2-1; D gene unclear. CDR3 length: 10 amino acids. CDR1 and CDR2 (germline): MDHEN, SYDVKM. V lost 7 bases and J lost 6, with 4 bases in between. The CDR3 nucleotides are TGTGCCAGCATTGGCAATGAGCAGTTCTTC. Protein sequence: CASIGNEQFF.

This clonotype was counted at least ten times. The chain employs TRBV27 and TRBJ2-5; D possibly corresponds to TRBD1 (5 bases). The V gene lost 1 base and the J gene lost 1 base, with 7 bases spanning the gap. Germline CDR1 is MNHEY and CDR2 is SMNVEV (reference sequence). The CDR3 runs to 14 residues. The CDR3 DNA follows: TGTGCCAGCAGTTTATTCCAGGGCCAAGAGACCCAGTACTTC. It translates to CASSLFQGQETQYF.

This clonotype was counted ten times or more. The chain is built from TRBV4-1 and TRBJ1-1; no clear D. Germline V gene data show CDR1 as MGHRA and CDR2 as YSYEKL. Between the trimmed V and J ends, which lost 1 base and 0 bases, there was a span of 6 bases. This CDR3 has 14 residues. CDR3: CASSQVPMNTEAFF. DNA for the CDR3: TGCGCCAGCAGCCAAGTTCCCATGAACACTGAAGCTTTCTTT.

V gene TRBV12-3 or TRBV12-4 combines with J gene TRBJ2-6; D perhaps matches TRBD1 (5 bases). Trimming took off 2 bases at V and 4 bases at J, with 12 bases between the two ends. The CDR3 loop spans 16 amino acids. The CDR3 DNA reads TGTGCCAGCAGTTTACGTGCAGGGTCCGGGGCCAACGTCCTGACTTTC. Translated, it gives CASSLRAGSGANVLTF.